This TCR beta chain was obtained from a study of cytomegalovirus exposure and HLA in healthy donors. Germline V gene data show CDR1 as KGHSH and CDR2 as LQKENI. This CDR3 has 16 amino acids. Trimming stripped 2 bases from V and 2 bases from J, with 12 bases between. General study points: Fewer N-insertions than the roughly 670-donor mean were reportedly shown by an Asian-associated ancestry cluster in a later analysis.

As to this clone: Its antigen is undetermined.

The primer mix had 60 Vbeta and 13 Jbeta primers. Here immunoSEQ multiplex PCR was the method, and the copy in TCRdb shows in-frame clones only, minus some. The repertoire holds approximately 280,000 clones, with about nine tenths as singletons. The V gene is TRBV18, the J gene TRBJ2-2; D perhaps matches TRBD2 (5 bases). The clonotype was recovered from a middle-aged man in good health and CMV-seropositive. What was sequenced was PBMCs. The CDR3 loop reads CASSPSLGINTGELFF. DNA for the CDR3: TGTGCCAGCTCACCATCACTAGGGATTAACACCGGGGAGCTGTTTTTT. Supplemented by reference TRBV18 and TRBJ2-2, the full variable domain reads NAGVMQNPRHLVRRRGQEARLRCSPMKGHSHVYWYRQLPEEGLKFMVYLQKENIIDESGMPKERFSAEFPKEGPSILRIQQVVRGDSAAYFCASSPSLGINTGELFFGEGSRLTVL.